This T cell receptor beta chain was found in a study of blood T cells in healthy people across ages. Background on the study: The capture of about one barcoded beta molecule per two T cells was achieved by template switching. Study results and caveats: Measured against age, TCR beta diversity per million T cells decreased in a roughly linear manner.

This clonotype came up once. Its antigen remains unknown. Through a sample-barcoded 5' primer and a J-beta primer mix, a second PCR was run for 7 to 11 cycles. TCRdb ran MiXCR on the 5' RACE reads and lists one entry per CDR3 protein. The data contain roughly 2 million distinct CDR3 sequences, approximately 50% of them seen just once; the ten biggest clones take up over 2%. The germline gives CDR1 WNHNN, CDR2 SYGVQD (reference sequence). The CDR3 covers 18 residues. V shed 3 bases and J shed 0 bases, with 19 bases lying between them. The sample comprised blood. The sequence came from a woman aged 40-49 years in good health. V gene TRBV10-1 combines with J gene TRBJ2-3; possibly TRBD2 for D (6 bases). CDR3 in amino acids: CASSDRRTNGGSTDTQYF. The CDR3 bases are TGCGCCAGCAGTGACCGCAGGACTAACGGGGGAAGCACAGATACGCAGTATTTT.